This TCR beta chain was profiled in a study of response to subunit inactivated influenza vaccine. Germline V gives CDR1 SGHAT, CDR2 FQDESV (reference sequence). J gave up 4 bases and V 4 bases, and 9 bases lay outside the gene matches. The length of the CDR3 is 17 residues. Overall study results and limits: Each seasonal influenza vaccination recruits few new T cells, the authors suggested.

As for this clonotype: Its antigen remains unknown.

A single record per CDR3 protein comes from TCRdb applying MiXCR to the RT-PCR reads. The sample lists 500,000 to 750,000 distinct CDR3 sequences, approximately 14% seen once, with 11% in the top ten. The sequence was obtained from a man aged 45 to 65 who received an inactivated influenza vaccine. Sequenced here: PBMCs from blood, sampled 11 to 12 days after vaccination. The chain carries TRBV11-1 and TRBJ2-3; 12 nucleotides line up with TRBD1. In DNA, the CDR3 is TGTGCCAGCAGCTGGAACCGGGACAGGGGGCAGGCAGATACGCAGTATTTT. Its protein product is CASSWNRDRGQADTQYF. Drawing the rest from reference TRBV11-1 and TRBJ2-3, the complete variable domain is EAEVAQSPRYKITEKSQAVAFWCDPISGHATLYWYRQILGQGPELLVQFQDESVVDDSQLPKDRFSAERLKGVDSTLKIQPAELGDSAMYLCASSWNRDRGQADTQYFGPGTRLTVL.